What follows describes a single T cell receptor beta chain. 60 Vbeta and 13 Jbeta primers were used in PCR. Data came from immunoSEQ multiplex PCR; TCRdb stores just in-frame clones and leaves some out. The sample includes around 170,000 clones, roughly 80% of them seen just once. From germline, CDR1 is MNHEY and CDR2 SMNVEV (reference sequence). The CDR3 covers 13 residues. The sample belongs to a study of cytomegalovirus exposure and HLA in healthy donors. The TCR sequence derives from a man aged 40-50 years in good health and CMV-seropositive. What was sequenced was PBMCs. The genes are TRBV27 and TRBJ2-5; 9 nucleotides line up with TRBD1. The J call may be incorrect, as the DNA end agrees better with TRBJ2-7. The CDR3 coding sequence is TGTGCCAGCAGGAGACAGGGGGCCTACGAGCAGTACTTC. Its protein product is CASRRQGAYEQYF.